The 9 T cell receptor beta chains given below trace back to one sample, sequenced in a study of T cell changes during pregnancy in multiple sclerosis. Assay: immunoSEQ multiplex PCR; the TCRdb copy retains only in-frame clones and omits some. The table shows tens of thousands of clones, with around 90% occurring only once. The sample was peripheral blood, taken before pregnancy. The receptor source for this set is a female donor with multiple sclerosis, enrolled in a pregnancy study.

This sequence joins TRBV15 and TRBJ1-6; D gene uncertain. The CDR3 is made up of 15 amino acids. Germline V gives CDR1 LNHNV, CDR2 YYDKDF (reference sequence). V lost 2 bases and J lost 10, with 15 bases in between. The CDR3 coding sequence is TGTGCCACCAGCAGAACATCGCCTCGGGGATCACCCCTCCACTTT. It is translated as CATSRTSPRGSPLHF. Complete variable domain (other parts from reference TRBV15 and TRBJ1-6): DAMVIQNPRYQVTQFGKPVTLSCSQTLNHNVMYWYQQKSSQAPKLLFHYYDKDFNNEADTPDNFQSRRPNTSFCFLDIRSPGLGDTAMYLCATSRTSPRGSPLHFGNGTRLTVT.

This clone was seen once. This chain connects TRBV4-1 to TRBJ2-5, with D tentatively TRBD1 (6 bases). Germline CDR1 reads MGHRA; CDR2 reads YSYEKL. This CDR3 is built from 14 residues. The V and J ends lost 3 bases and 5 bases respectively, with 13 bases between them. The CDR3 DNA is TGCGCCAGCAGCCACGCAGGGGAAGGGGAGACCCAGTACTTC. Translated, it gives CASSHAGEGETQYF.

The rearrangement links TRBV5-1 to TRBJ2-3; 8 bases agree with TRBD2. The CDR3 sequence is 15 residues long. With V trimmed by 0 bases and J by 4 bases, 4 bases remained unmatched. CDR1 is SGHRS, CDR2 YFSETQ, per germline. Here the CDR3 DNA reads TGCGCCAGCAGCTTGGGATCCGGGGGGGCAGATACGCAGTATTTT. Its translation is CASSLGSGGADTQYF. The full variable domain, with the rest looked up from reference TRBV5-1 and TRBJ2-3, is KAGVTQTPRYLIKTRGQQVTLSCSPISGHRSVSWYQQTPGQGLQFLFEYFSETQRNKGNFPGRFSGRQFSNSRSEMNVSTLELGDSALYLCASSLGSGGADTQYFGPGTRLTVL.

This chain connects TRBV6-5 to TRBJ1-1, with 8 bases fitting TRBD1. V trimming: 2 bases; J trimming: 2 bases; junction bases outside the gene matches: 7. The CDR3 totals 16 residues. Germline V CDR1 and CDR2: MNHEY, SVGAGI. CDR3 in amino acids: CASSYRTGRGNTEAFF. CDR3 DNA: TGTGCCAGCAGTTACAGGACAGGGAGGGGTAACACTGAAGCTTTCTTT.

The chain has TRBV29-1 and TRBJ2-3, with TRBD1 identical over 7 bases. After removal of 7 bases from V and 0 bases from J, the junction contained 7 bases not matched to a gene. CDR1 and CDR2 from the germline V gene are SQVTM and ANQGSEA. The CDR3 runs to 14 residues. Here the CDR3 reads CSGTVGQSTDTQYF. CDR3 sequence (DNA): TGCAGCGGGACAGTGGGACAGAGCACAGATACGCAGTATTTT.

This chain connects TRBV7-6 to TRBJ2-2; D perhaps matches TRBD1 (5 bases). This CDR3 is built from 16 residues. V shed 1 base and J shed 1 base, with 10 bases lying between them. CDR1 SGHVS and CDR2 FNYEAQ come from the germline V gene. As DNA, the CDR3 is TGTGCCAGCAGCTTAGGACAGATTAAGAACACCGGGGAGCTGTTTTTT. Its protein product is CASSLGQIKNTGELFF.

The count of this clone is one. This chain connects TRBV10-3 to TRBJ1-6; tentatively, D is TRBD1 (5 bases). The V end was cut by 7 bases, the J end by 14 bases, with 18 bases between. Germline V gives CDR1 ENHRY, CDR2 SYGVKD. The CDR3 is made up of 13 amino acids. This chain's CDR3 is CAITSRPGGTLHF. In DNA form, the CDR3 reads TGTGCCATCACCTCAAGGCCTGGGGGGACCCTCCACTTT.

The chain recombines TRBV7-9 with TRBJ2-3; a weak D match, TRBD1 (6 bases). The germline CDR1 and CDR2 sequences are SEHNR and FQNEAQ (reference sequence). Between the trimmed V and J ends, which lost 6 bases and 2 bases, there was a span of 21 bases. CDR3 length equals 17 residues. The CDR3 bases are TGTGCCAGCAGACGCGCTCCCGGGACACAACCCACAGATACGCAGTATTTT. Protein product: CASRRAPGTQPTDTQYF.

The chain joins TRBV5-6 to TRBJ1-2; D is perhaps TRBD1 (5 bases). Trimming removed 1 base from V and 7 bases from J, with 14 bases in between. CDR3 length equals 14 residues. CDR1 and CDR2 (germline): SGHDT, YYEEEE. The CDR3 DNA is TGTGCCAGCAGCTTGACCCGGGGGAGGGCTGGCTACACCTTC. Its translation is CASSLTRGRAGYTF.